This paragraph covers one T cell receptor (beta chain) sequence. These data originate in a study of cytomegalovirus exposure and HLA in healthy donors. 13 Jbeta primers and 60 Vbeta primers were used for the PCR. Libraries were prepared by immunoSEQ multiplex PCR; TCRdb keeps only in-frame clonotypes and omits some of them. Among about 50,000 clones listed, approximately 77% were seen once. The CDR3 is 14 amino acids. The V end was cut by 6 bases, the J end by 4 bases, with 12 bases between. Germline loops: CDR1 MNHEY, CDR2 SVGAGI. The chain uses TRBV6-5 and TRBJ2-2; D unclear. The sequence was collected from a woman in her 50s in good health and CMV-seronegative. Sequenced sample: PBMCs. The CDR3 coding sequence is TGTGCCAGCAGCACCCGAGGCTTCACCGGGGAGCTGTTTTTT. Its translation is CASSTRGFTGELFF.